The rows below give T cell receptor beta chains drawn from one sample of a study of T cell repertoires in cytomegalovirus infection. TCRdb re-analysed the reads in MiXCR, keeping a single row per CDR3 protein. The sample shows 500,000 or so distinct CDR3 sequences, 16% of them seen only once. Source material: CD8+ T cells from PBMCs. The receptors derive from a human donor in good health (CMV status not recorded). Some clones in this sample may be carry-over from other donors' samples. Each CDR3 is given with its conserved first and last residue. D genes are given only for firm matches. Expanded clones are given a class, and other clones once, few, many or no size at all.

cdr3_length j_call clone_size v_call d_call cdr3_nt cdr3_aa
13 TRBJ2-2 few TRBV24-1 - TGTGCCACCAGTGGGCTTGTCACCGGGGAGCTGTTTTTT CATSGLVTGELFF
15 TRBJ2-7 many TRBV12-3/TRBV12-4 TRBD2 TGTGCCAGCAGCTTAGGCCTAGCGGGAGTCTACGAGCAGTACTTC CASSLGLAGVYEQYF
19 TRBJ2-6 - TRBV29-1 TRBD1 TGCAGCGTTGAAGATCGTGGGACAGGGGTCTTCTCTGGGGCCAACGTCCTGACTTTC CSVEDRGTGVFSGANVLTF
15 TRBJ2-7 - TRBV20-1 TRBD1 TGCAGTGCTAGAGTAGGGACAGGGAGCTCCTACGAGCAGTACTTC CSARVGTGSSYEQYF
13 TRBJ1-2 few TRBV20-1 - TGCAGTGCTAGAGCCCGGACGTCCCATGGCTACACCTTC CSARARTSHGYTF
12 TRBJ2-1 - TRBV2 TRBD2 TGTGCCAGTAGCGGGAGAAGGGATGAGCAGTTCTTC CASSGRRDEQFF
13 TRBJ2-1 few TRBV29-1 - TGCAGCGGGGCCGGGGGAAACTACAATGAGCAGTTCTTC CSGAGGNYNEQFF
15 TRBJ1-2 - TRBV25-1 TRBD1 TGTGCCAGCAGTGGGTCAGGGGGGGAGGACTATGGCTACACCTTC CASSGSGGEDYGYTF
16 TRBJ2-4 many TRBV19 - TGTGCCAGTAGTGCGGACAGATACTTAGCCAAAAACATTCAGTACTTC CASSADRYLAKNIQYF
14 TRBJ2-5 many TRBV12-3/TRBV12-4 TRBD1 TGTGCCAGCAGTTTGGAGGGGACAGGAGAGACCCAGTACTTC CASSLEGTGETQYF
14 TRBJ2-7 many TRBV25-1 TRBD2 TGTGCCAGCAGAGGGTCTAGCGGGACCTACGAGCAGTACTTC CASRGSSGTYEQYF
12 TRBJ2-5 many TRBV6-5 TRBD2 TGTGCCAGCCGGACCCAGCGGGGGACCCAGTACTTC CASRTQRGTQYF
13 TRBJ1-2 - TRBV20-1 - TGCAGTGCTAGACACCCCGCTAACTATGGCTACACCTTC CSARHPANYGYTF
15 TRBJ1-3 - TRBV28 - TGTGCCAGCAGTTTCCCAAGACAGGCTGGAAACACCATATATTTT CASSFPRQAGNTIYF
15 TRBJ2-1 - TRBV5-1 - TGCGCCAGCAGCCCCTCGGGATACAGCTACAATGAGCAGTTCTTC CASSPSGYSYNEQFF
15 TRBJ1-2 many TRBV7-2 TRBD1 TGTGCCAGCAGCTTGAACAGGGGGGCAGACTATGGCTACACCTTC CASSLNRGADYGYTF
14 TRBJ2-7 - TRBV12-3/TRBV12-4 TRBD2 TGTGCCAGCAGTCCGACTAGCGGAACCTACGAGCAGTACTTC CASSPTSGTYEQYF
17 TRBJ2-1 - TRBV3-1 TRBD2 TGTGCCAGCAGCCAACTATCGGGACTAGCGCGTTACAATGAGCAGTTCTTC CASSQLSGLARYNEQFF
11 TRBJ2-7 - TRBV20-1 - TGCACCTGGGAGTCATCCTACGAGCAGTACTTC CTWESSYEQYF
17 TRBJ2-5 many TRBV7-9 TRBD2 TGTGCCAGCAGCTCCGGCCTAGCGGGGGCCCTTGTGGCGACCCAGTACTTC CASSSGLAGALVATQYF
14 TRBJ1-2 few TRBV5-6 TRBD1 TGTGCCAGCAGCTGGGGACAGGGAACAGGGGGCTACACCTTC CASSWGQGTGGYTF
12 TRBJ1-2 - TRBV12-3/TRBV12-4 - TGTGCCAGCAGTTTTTCCGGACGGGGCTACACCTTC CASSFSGRGYTF
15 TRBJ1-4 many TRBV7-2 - TGTGCCAGCAGCTTAAATATCGGGGACGGGGAAAAACTGTTTTTT CASSLNIGDGEKLFF
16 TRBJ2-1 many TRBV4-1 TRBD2 TGCGCCAGCAGCCAAGGGGCGGGAGAGAACTACAATGAGCAGTTCTTC CASSQGAGENYNEQFF
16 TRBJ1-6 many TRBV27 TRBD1 TGTGCCAGCGCCTTGTTACAGGGGGCGCCCAATTCACCCCTCCACTTT CASALLQGAPNSPLHF
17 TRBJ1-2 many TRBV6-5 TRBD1 TGTGCCAGCAGTTACGTCTCATTAGGGACAGCGAACTATGGCTACACCTTC CASSYVSLGTANYGYTF
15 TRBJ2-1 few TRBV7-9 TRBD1 TGTGCCAGCAGCTTGACGGGACAGGGCTTCAATGAGCAGTTCTTC CASSLTGQGFNEQFF
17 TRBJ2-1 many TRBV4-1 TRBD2 TGCGCCAGCAGCCATCAAGCCACTAGCGGGAGAAACAATGAGCAGTTCTTC CASSHQATSGRNNEQFF
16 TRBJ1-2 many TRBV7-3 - TGTGCCAGCAGCCCGTTTGTAAGGGGAGGAAACTATGGCTACACCTTC CASSPFVRGGNYGYTF
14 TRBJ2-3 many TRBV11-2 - TGTGCCAGCAGCTTAGAGCCCGGTACAGATACGCAGTATTTT CASSLEPGTDTQYF
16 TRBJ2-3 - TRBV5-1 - TGCGCCAGCAGCTTGGAGGGCTCGGGGTTGTCAGATACGCAGTATTTT CASSLEGSGLSDTQYF
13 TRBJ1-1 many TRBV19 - TGTGCCAGTAGTTGGCAGGGGAACACTGAAGCTTTCTTT CASSWQGNTEAFF
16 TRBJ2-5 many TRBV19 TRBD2 TGTGCCAGTAGTATCGGCCGCAAGACTAGCGGGGAGACCCAGTACTTC CASSIGRKTSGETQYF
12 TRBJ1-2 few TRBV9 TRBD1 TGTGCCAGCAGTGGGACAGCGAATGGCTACACCTTC CASSGTANGYTF
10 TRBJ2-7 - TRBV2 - TGTGCCAGCAGTGACGGGAGTCAGTACTTC CASSDGSQYF
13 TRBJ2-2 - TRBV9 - TGTGCCAGTGGTGGGGCCCCCACCGGGGAGCTGTTTTTT CASGGAPTGELFF
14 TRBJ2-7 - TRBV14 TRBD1 TGTGCCAGCAGACGGACAGGGTACGGCTACGAGCAGTACTTC CASRRTGYGYEQYF
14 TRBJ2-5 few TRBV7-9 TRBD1 TGTGCCAGCAGCGCGGGACAGGGGTTGGAGACCCAGTACTTC CASSAGQGLETQYF
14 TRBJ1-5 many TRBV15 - TGTGCCACCAGCAGAGATAAGAGCAATCAGCCCCAGCATTTT CATSRDKSNQPQHF
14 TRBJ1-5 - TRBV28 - TGTGCCAGCAGTTTATTCGGGGTAGTCCCGCCCCAGCATTTT CASSLFGVVPPQHF
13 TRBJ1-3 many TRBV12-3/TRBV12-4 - TGTGCCAGCAGTTCCGGGGGAGGAAACACCATATATTTT CASSSGGGNTIYF
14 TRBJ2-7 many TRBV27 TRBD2 TGTGCCAGCAGTGTCTCAGCGGGGGACTACGAGCAGTACTTC CASSVSAGDYEQYF
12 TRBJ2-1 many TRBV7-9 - TGTGCCAGCAGCGCCGGGACCCCGGAGCAGTTCTTC CASSAGTPEQFF
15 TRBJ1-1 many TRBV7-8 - TGTGCCAGCAGCCCGTTAGGGGTAGCGAACACTGAAGCTTTCTTT CASSPLGVANTEAFF
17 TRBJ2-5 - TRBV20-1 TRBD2 TGCAGTGCTAGAGGAGGATGGGGACTAGCGGAAAAAGAGACCCAGTACTTC CSARGGWGLAEKETQYF
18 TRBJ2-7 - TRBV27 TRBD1 TGTGCCAGCAGTTCCCAGACAGGGGGCGCGGGAACACCCTACGAGCAGTACTTC CASSSQTGGAGTPYEQYF
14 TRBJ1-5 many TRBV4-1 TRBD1 TGCGCCAGCAGCTCTCGGACAGGGCGACAGCCCCAGCATTTT CASSSRTGRQPQHF
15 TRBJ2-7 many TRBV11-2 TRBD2 TGTGCCAGCAGCTTAGATCTAGCGGGATCCTACGAGCAGTACTTC CASSLDLAGSYEQYF